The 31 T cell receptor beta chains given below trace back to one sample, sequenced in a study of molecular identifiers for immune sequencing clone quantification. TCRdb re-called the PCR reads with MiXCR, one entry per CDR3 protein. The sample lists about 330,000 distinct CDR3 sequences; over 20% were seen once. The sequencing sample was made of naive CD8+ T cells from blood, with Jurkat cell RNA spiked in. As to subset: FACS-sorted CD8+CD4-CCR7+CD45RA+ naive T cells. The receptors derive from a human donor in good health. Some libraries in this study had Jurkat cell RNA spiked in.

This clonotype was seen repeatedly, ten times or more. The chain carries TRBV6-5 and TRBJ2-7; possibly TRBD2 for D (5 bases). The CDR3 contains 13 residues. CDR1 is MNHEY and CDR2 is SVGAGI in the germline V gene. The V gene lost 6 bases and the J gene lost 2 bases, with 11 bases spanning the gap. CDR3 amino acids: CASRGDGAYEQYF. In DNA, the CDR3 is TGTGCCAGCAGAGGTGACGGGGCCTACGAGCAGTACTTC.

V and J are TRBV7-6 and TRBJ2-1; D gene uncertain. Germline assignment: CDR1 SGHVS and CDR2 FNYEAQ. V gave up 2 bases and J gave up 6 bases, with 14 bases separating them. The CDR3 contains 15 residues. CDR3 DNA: TGTGCCAGCAGCTTAAGTCCCCCATCGTGCAATGAGCAGTTCTTC. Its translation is CASSLSPPSCNEQFF.

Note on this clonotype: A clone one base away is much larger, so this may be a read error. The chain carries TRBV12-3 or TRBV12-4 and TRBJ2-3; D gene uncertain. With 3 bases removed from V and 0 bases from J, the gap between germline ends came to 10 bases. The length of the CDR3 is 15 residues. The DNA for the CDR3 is TGTGCCAGCAGTTTCTCCGTTTACAGCACAGATACGCAGTATTTT. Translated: CASSFSVYSTDTQYF.

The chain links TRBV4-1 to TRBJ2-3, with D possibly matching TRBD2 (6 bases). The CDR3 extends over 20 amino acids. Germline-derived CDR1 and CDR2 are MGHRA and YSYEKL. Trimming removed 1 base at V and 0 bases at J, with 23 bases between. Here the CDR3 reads CASSQVDVADRKTSTDTQYF. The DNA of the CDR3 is TGCGCCAGCAGCCAAGTTGACGTAGCGGATCGTAAGACTAGCACAGATACGCAGTATTTT.

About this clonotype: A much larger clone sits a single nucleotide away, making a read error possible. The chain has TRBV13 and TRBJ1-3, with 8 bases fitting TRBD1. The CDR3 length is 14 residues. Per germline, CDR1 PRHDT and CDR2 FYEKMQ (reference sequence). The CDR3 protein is CASTDRASGDTIYF. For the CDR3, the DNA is TGTGCCAGTACGGACAGGGCATCTGGAGACACCATATATTTT. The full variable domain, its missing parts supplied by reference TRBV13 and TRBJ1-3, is AAGVIQSPRHLIKEKRETATLKCYPIPRHDTVYWYQQGPGQDPQFLISFYEKMQSDKGSIPDRFSAQQFSDYHSELNMSSLELGDSALYFCASTDRASGDTIYFGEGSWLTVV.

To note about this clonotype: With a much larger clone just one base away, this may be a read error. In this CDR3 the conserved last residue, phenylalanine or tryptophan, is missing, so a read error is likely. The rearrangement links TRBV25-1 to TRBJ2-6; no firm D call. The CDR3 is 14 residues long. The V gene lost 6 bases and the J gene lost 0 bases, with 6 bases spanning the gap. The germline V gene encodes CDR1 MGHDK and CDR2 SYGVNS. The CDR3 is CASRADSGANVLTI. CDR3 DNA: TGTGCCAGCAGGGCAGACTCTGGGGCCAACGTCCTGACTATC.

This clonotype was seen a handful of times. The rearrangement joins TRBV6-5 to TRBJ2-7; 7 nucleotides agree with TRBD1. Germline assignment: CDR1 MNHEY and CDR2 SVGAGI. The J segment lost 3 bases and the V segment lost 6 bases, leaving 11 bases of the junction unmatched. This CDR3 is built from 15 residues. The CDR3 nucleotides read TGTGCCAGCAGCCTCGCGACAGGGCCTAACTACGAGCAGTACTTC. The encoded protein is CASSLATGPNYEQYF.

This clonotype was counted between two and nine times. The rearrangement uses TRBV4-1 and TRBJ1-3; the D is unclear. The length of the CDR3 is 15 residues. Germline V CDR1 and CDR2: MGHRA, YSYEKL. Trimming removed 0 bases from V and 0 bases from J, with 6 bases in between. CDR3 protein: CASSQDLGSGNTIYF. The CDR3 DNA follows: TGCGCCAGCAGCCAAGACCTAGGCTCTGGAAACACCATATATTTT.

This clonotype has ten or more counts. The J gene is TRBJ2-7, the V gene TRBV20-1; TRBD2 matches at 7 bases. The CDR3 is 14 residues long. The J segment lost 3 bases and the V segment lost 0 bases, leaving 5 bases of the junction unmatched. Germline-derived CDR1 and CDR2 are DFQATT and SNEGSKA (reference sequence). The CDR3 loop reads CSARDPAGIYEQYF. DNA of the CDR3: TGCAGTGCTAGAGATCCAGCGGGAATCTACGAGCAGTACTTC.

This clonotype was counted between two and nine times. CDR3: CASSPYMPGQGLLFF. As DNA, the CDR3 is TGCGCCAGCAGCCCCTATATGCCGGGACAGGGGCTGTTGTTTTTT. This chain connects TRBV4-1 to TRBJ2-2; TRBD1 matches 10 bases. Germline lookup yields CDR1 MGHRA and CDR2 YSYEKL. There are 15 residues in the CDR3. With 4 bases clipped from V and 15 bases from J, the junction kept 14 bases outside the gene matches.

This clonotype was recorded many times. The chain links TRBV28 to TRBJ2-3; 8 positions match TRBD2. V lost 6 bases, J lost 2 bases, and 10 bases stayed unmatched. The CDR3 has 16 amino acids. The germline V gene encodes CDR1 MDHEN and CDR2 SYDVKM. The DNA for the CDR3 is TGTGCCAGCAGCCTACTAGCGGAGGACCTCACAGATACGCAGTATTTT. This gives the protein CASSLLAEDLTDTQYF.

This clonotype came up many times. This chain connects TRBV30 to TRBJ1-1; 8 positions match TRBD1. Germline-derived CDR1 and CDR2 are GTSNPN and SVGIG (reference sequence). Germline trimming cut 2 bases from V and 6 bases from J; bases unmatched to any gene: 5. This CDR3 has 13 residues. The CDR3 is CAWSWTGISEAFF. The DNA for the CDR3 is TGTGCCTGGAGTTGGACAGGGATATCTGAAGCTTTCTTT.

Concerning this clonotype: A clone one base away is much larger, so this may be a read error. The CDR3 protein is CASSQDRVAGAFF. The CDR3 DNA reads as TGCGCCAGCAGCCAAGACAGGGTGGCTGGAGCTTTCTTT. The chain couples TRBV4-3 to TRBJ1-1; tentatively, D is TRBD1 (5 bases). V lost 0 bases, J lost 10 bases, and 12 bases lay in between. This CDR3 has 13 residues. Germline CDR1 reads LGHNA; CDR2 reads YSLEER.

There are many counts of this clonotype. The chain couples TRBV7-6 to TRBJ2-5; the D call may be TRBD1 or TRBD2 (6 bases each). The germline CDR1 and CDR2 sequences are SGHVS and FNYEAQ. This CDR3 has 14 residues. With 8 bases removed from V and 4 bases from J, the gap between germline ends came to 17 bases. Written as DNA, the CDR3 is TGTGCCAGCTCGGAAACGGGGGCGGGAGAGACCCAGTACTTC. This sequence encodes CASSETGAGETQYF.

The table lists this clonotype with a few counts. The chain's CDR3 is CASSLRAGSNQPQHF. The CDR3 DNA sequence: TGTGCCAGCAGCTTGAGGGCAGGGAGCAATCAGCCCCAGCATTTT. The chain uses TRBV5-6 and TRBJ1-5; possible D gene TRBD1, 5 bases. V was shortened by 1 base and J by 1 base, with 9 bases between the two germline ends. The germline V gene has CDR1 SGHDT and CDR2 YYEEEE. The CDR3 totals 15 residues. Full variable domain (outside the CDR3, taken from reference TRBV5-6 and TRBJ1-5): DAGVTQSPTHLIKTRGQQVTLRCSPKSGHDTVSWYQQALGQGPQFIFQYYEEEERQRGNFPDRFSGHQFPNYSSELNVNALLLGDSALYLCASSLRAGSNQPQHFGDGTRLSIL.

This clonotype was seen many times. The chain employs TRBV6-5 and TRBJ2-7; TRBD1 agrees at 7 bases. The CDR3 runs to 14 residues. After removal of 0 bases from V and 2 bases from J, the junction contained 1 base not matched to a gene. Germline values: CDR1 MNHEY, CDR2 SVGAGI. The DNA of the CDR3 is TGTGCCAGCAGTTACTCCCAGGGGGCCTACGAGCAGTACTTC. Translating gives CASSYSQGAYEQYF.

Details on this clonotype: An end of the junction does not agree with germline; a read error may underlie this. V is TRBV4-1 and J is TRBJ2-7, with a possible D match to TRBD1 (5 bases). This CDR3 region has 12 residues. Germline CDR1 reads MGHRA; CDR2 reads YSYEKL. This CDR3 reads CASCQPGNEQYF. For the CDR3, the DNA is TGCGCCAGCTGCCAACCAGGGAACGAGCAGTACTTC.

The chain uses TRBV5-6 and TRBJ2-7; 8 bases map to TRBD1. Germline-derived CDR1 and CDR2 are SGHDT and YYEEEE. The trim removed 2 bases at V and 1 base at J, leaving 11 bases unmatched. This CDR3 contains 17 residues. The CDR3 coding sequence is TGTGCCAGCAGCTTCCCCCCGGGACAGGTTTTTTCCTACGAGCAGTACTTC. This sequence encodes CASSFPPGQVFSYEQYF.

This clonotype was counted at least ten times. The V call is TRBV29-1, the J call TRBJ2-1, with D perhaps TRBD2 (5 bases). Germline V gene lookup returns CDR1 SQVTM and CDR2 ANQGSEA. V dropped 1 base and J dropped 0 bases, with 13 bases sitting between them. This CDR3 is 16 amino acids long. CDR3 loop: CSVEGSPGSSYNEQFF. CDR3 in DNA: TGCAGCGTTGAAGGAAGTCCGGGGAGCTCCTACAATGAGCAGTTCTTC.

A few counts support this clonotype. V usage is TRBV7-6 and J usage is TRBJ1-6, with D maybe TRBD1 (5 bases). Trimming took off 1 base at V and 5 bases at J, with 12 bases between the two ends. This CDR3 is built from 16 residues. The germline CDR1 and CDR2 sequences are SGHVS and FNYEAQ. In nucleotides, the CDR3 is TGTGCCAGCAGCTTAGAATGGACAAGCGATAATTCACCCCTCCACTTT. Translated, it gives CASSLEWTSDNSPLHF.

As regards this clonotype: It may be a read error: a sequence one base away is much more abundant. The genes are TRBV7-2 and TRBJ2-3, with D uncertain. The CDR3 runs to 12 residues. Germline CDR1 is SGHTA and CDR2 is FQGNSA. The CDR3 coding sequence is TGTGCCAACAGCTTATTCCCAGATACGCAGTATTTT. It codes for CANSLFPDTQYF.

The CDR3 coding sequence is TGTGCCAGCAGTGAAGGTAGCGGGGGGGCGTCCTACAATGAGCAGTTCTTC. This codes for CASSEGSGGASYNEQFF. The chain has TRBV2 and TRBJ2-1, with 11 bases identical to TRBD2. The V gene's germline CDR1 is SNHLY and CDR2 FYNNEI. V lost 1 base to trimming and J lost 1 base; unmatched junction nucleotides: 3. The length of the CDR3 is 17 residues.

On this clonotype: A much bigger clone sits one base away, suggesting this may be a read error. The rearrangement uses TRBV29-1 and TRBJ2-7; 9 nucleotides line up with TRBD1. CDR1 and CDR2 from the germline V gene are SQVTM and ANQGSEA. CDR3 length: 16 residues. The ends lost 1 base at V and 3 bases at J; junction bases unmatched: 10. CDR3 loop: CSVEGSRTGEGYEQYF. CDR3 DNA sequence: TGCAGCGTTGAAGGCTCCAGGACAGGGGAAGGCTACGAGCAGTACTTC.

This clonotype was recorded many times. Here the CDR3 reads CASSLPAHYEQYF. CDR3 coding DNA: TGTGCCAGCAGCTTACCCGCCCATTACGAGCAGTACTTC. V gene TRBV7-9 combines with J gene TRBJ2-7; D gene unclear. V was pared by 2 bases and J by 4 bases, with 9 bases between. CDR3 length equals 13 residues. Looked up from germline, CDR1 is SEHNR and CDR2 is FQNEAQ (reference sequence).

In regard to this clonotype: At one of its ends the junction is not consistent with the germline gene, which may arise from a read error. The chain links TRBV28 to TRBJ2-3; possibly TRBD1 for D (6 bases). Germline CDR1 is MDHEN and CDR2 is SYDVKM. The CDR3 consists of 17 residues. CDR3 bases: TGTGCCCGCAGTACAGCCCTCACGGGACAAGACACAGATACGCAGTATTTT. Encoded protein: CARSTALTGQDTDTQYF. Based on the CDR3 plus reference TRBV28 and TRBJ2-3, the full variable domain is DVKVTQSSRYLVKRTGEKVFLECVQDMDHENMFWYRQDPGLGLRLIYFSYDVKMKEKGDIPEGYSVSREKKERFSLILESASTNQTSMYLCARSTALTGQDTDTQYFGPGTRLTVL.

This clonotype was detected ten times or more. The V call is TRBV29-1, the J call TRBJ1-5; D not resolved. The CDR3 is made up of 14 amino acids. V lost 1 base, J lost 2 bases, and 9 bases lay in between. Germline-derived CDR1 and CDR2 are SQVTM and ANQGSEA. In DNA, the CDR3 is TGCAGCGTTGAAGTCGGGAGCGGCAATCAGCCCCAGCATTTT. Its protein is CSVEVGSGNQPQHF.

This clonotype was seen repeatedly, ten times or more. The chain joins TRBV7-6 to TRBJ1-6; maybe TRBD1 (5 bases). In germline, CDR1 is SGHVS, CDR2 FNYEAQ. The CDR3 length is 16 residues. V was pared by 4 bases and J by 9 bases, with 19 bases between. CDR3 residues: CASSSGGSPAVSPLHF. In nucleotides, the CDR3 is TGTGCCAGCAGCTCCGGGGGGAGTCCGGCGGTTTCACCCCTCCACTTT.

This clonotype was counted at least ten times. The CDR3 region has the DNA TGTGCCAGCAGGTCTGGGGGCGAGCAGTACTTC. Its translation is CASRSGGEQYF. J is TRBJ2-7 and V is TRBV27, with D perhaps matching TRBD1 or TRBD2 (5 bases each). The V gene's germline CDR1 is MNHEY and CDR2 SMNVEV (reference sequence). V was pared by 6 bases and J by 6 bases, with 9 bases between. The CDR3 is 11 amino acids.

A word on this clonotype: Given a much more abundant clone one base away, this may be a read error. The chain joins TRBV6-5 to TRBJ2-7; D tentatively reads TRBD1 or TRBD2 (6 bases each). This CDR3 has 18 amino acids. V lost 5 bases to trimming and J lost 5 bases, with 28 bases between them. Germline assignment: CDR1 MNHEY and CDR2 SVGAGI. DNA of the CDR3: TGTGCCAGCAGTCCCTCCTTAGCCAGGGGAGGATCTATCGACGAGCAGTACTTC. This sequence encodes CASSPSLARGGSIDEQYF.

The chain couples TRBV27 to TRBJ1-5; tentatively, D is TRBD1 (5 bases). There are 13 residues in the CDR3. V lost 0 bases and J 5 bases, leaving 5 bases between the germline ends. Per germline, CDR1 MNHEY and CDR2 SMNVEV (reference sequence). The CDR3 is CASSLSRDQPQHF. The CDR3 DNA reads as TGTGCCAGCAGTTTATCCAGGGATCAGCCCCAGCATTTT.

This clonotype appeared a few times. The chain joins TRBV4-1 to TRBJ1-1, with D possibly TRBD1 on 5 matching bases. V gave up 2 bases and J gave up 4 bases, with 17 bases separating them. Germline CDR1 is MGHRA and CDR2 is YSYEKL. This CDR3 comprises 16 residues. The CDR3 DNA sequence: TGCGCCAGCAGCCAAACCTTGGGGCAGGGTGGCACTGAAGCTTTCTTT. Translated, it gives CASSQTLGQGGTEAFF.